This entry lists 12 T cell receptor beta chains sequenced from one sample in a study of graft-versus-host responses after intestinal transplantation. Libraries were prepared by immunoSEQ multiplex PCR; TCRdb keeps only in-frame clonotypes and omits some of them. The data show 43,000 or so clones, with roughly 94% seen just once and around 1.6% held by the top ten. The sequencing used PBMCs, collected about 320 days after intestinal transplant. All receptors come from a human patient who received an intestinal transplant, so some T cells may come from the graft donor.

A word on this clone: Germline and junction disagree at one end, which may indicate a read error. The V gene is TRBV5-1, the J gene TRBJ1-2; perhaps TRBD1 as D (5 bases). The CDR3 loop spans 12 amino acids. The germline gives CDR1 SGHRS, CDR2 YFSETQ. DNA of the CDR3: TGCGCCAGCAGCGTTTTGGCCGGGACGGCAGTCTTC. Protein sequence: CASSVLAGTAVF.

V usage is TRBV9 and J usage is TRBJ1-3; D is ambiguous. The CDR3 sequence is 16 residues long. Germline V CDR1 and CDR2: SGDLS, YYNGEE. V lost 0 bases and J lost 2, with 12 bases in between. The DNA of the CDR3 is TGTGCCAGCAGCGTAGGCCAACGGGCGGCTGGAAACACCATATATTTT. Translating gives CASSVGQRAAGNTIYF.

This chain connects TRBV7-9 to TRBJ2-3, with D perhaps assigned TRBD1 or TRBD2 (6 bases each). CDR3 length: 16 residues. V shed 1 base and J shed 2 bases, with 13 bases lying between them. Looked up from germline, CDR1 is SEHNR and CDR2 is FQNEAQ (reference sequence). CDR3 protein: CASSLGRDTLTDTQYF. CDR3 DNA: TGTGCCAGCAGCTTAGGGAGGGACACCCTCACAGATACGCAGTATTTT.

This rearrangement joins TRBV11-2 to TRBJ2-1; TRBD1 agrees at 12 bases. This CDR3 region has 15 residues. J lost 5 bases, V lost 5 bases, and 4 bases had no gene match. Germline V gene lookup returns CDR1 SGHAT and CDR2 FQNNGV. CDR3 loop: CASSAGTGGHNEQFF. For the CDR3, the DNA is TGTGCCAGCAGCGCCGGGACAGGGGGCCACAATGAGCAGTTCTTC. Combining the CDR3 with reference TRBV11-2 and TRBJ2-1 gives the whole variable domain EAGVAQSPRYKIIEKRQSVAFWCNPISGHATLYWYQQILGQGPKLLIQFQNNGVVDDSQLPKDRFSAERLKGVDSTLKIQPAKLEDSAVYLCASSAGTGGHNEQFFGPGTRLTVL.

The chain joins TRBV19 to TRBJ2-2, with a weak D call TRBD2 (6 bases). The CDR3 length is 14 residues. Trimming shortened V by 9 bases and J by 5 bases, and 16 bases separated the two germline ends. CDR1 and CDR2 (germline): LNHDA, SQIVND (reference sequence). CDR3 region: CASGGARGTGELFF. In DNA, the CDR3 is TGTGCCAGCGGCGGGGCCCGGGGGACCGGGGAGCTGTTTTTT.

The chain links TRBV11-2 to TRBJ1-2; D is unresolved. Germline CDR1 reads SGHAT; CDR2 reads FQNNGV. The V gene lost 6 bases and the J gene lost 7 bases, with 30 bases spanning the gap. The CDR3 length is 18 residues. The chain's CDR3 is CASSEEGPNFPMLAGYTF. CDR3 in DNA: TGTGCCAGCAGTGAGGAAGGGCCGAACTTCCCTATGCTTGCTGGCTACACCTTC.

The chain has TRBV5-1 and TRBJ2-1; 9 nucleotides agree with TRBD1. The germline V gene has CDR1 SGHRS and CDR2 YFSETQ. The V and J ends lost 0 bases and 7 bases, in that order; junction bases with no gene match: 5. This CDR3 comprises 15 residues. The CDR3 DNA reads TGCGCCAGCAGCTTGGATGGCGGACAGGGGAATGAGCAGTTCTTC. This sequence encodes CASSLDGGQGNEQFF.

V and J are TRBV9 and TRBJ1-1; no definite D call. Germline CDR1 reads SGDLS; CDR2 reads YYNGEE. The V gene lost 0 bases and the J gene lost 5 bases, with 8 bases spanning the gap. The CDR3 is made up of 13 amino acids. The CDR3 DNA is TGTGCCAGCAGCGTAGCTACAAGGACTGAAGCTTTCTTT. Translated: CASSVATRTEAFF.

The rearrangement links TRBV4-1 to TRBJ2-2; D unresolved. The CDR3 runs to 18 residues. V was clipped by 4 bases and J by 6 bases, with 24 bases between them. CDR1 and CDR2 from the germline V gene are MGHRA and YSYEKL. CDR3 region: CASSPARRALPIAGELFF. CDR3 nucleotide sequence: TGCGCCAGCAGCCCCGCCAGGCGTGCGCTCCCGATCGCCGGGGAGCTGTTTTTT.

This clone showed up just once. V gene TRBV2 combines with J gene TRBJ2-5; possibly TRBD2 for D (8 bases). CDR3 length equals 17 residues. V lost 5 bases and J 5 bases, leaving 24 bases between the germline ends. Germline V gene data show CDR1 as SNHLY and CDR2 as FYNNEI. CDR3 loop: CASSSRGASGSSETQYF. In DNA form, the CDR3 reads TGTGCCAGCAGTAGCAGGGGGGCTAGCGGGTCCTCGGAGACCCAGTACTTC. Full variable domain (remainder filled in from reference TRBV2 and TRBJ2-5): EPEVTQTPSHQVTQMGQEVILRCVPISNHLYFYWYRQILGQKVEFLVSFYNNEISEKSEIFDDQFSVERPDGSNFTLKIRSTKLEDSAMYFCASSSRGASGSSETQYFGPGTRLLVL.

This rearrangement joins TRBV5-1 to TRBJ2-1; no clear D. V was pared by 0 bases and J by 1 base, with 8 bases between. Per germline, CDR1 SGHRS and CDR2 YFSETQ. The CDR3 spans 15 residues. The CDR3 loop reads CASSLAVGSYNEQFF. DNA for the CDR3: TGCGCCAGCAGCTTGGCCGTGGGGTCCTACAATGAGCAGTTCTTC.

The count of this clone is one. The rearrangement links TRBV27 to TRBJ2-7, with D possibly being TRBD2 (6 bases). This CDR3 is 16 amino acids long. The germline gives CDR1 MNHEY, CDR2 SMNVEV (reference sequence). V shed 3 bases and J shed 6 bases, with 21 bases lying between them. The CDR3: CASSFRRESGGIEQYF. CDR3 nucleotide sequence: TGTGCCAGCAGTTTTCGAAGGGAGTCGGGCGGGATCGAGCAGTACTTC.